Following are 29 T cell receptor beta chains from one sample sequenced in a study of identical twins. TCRdb called the 5' RACE reads again in MiXCR, with one record for every CDR3 protein. This sample has more than 650,000 distinct CDR3 sequences, with over 5% found just once. Source material: naive T cells sorted from blood. These receptors came from a man aged 18 to 35 in good health.

This clonotype was found once. The chain is built from TRBV27 and TRBJ2-7; D is possibly TRBD1 (6 bases). Germline CDR1 reads MNHEY; CDR2 reads SMNVEV (reference sequence). This CDR3 has 14 amino acids. Trimming took 6 bases from V and 5 from J, leaving 17 bases between them. In DNA form, the CDR3 reads TGTGCCAGCAGGGCGGCAGGGGCGCAGAACGAGCAGTACTTC. Its protein product is CASRAAGAQNEQYF.

This clonotype came up many times. V and J are TRBV4-1 and TRBJ2-7; 9 bases agree with TRBD2. This CDR3 is 15 amino acids long. Germline V gene lookup returns CDR1 MGHRA and CDR2 YSYEKL. Trimming at V came to 4 bases and at J to 2 bases, leaving 6 bases not matched to a gene. The CDR3 here is CASSRLTSGTYEQYF. The CDR3 DNA follows: TGCGCCAGCAGCCGACTGACTAGCGGTACCTACGAGCAGTACTTC.

This clonotype appeared a few times. This rearrangement joins TRBV20-1 to TRBJ2-7, with 7 bases fitting TRBD1. J gave up 2 bases and V 2 bases, and 18 bases lay outside the gene matches. Germline-derived CDR1 and CDR2 are DFQATT and SNEGSKA (reference sequence). The CDR3 extends over 18 amino acids. CDR3 bases: TGCAGTGCTAGATGGGACAGCGGCCTTGTCCACCCAGCCTACGAGCAGTACGTC. Translating it yields CSARWDSGLVHPAYEQYV.

This clonotype was detected only a few times. V and J are TRBV11-2 and TRBJ2-1; 15 bases map to TRBD2. This CDR3 has 17 residues. Per the germline V gene, CDR1 is SGHAT and CDR2 is FQNNGV. Germline trimming cut 4 bases from V and 2 bases from J; bases unmatched to any gene: 3. The CDR3 coding sequence is TGTGCCAGCAGCTCCTGGACTAGCGGGAGGGCCTACAATGAGCAGTTCTTC. Its protein product is CASSSWTSGRAYNEQFF.

The chain recombines TRBV3-1 with TRBJ2-2, with TRBD1 matching over 7 bases. The CDR3 spans 16 residues. Germline CDR1 is LGHDT and CDR2 is YNNKEL (reference sequence). V shed 2 bases, J shed 4 bases, and the junction held 7 bases outside the gene matches. The CDR3 is CASSQTRGSGTGELFF. The CDR3, as DNA: TGTGCCAGCAGCCAAACCAGGGGGTCTGGCACCGGGGAGCTGTTTTTT. Supplemented by reference TRBV3-1 and TRBJ2-2, the full variable domain reads DTAVSQTPKYLVTQMGNDKSIKCEQNLGHDTMYWYKQDSKKFLKIMFSYNNKELIINETVPNRFSPKSPDKAHLNLHINSLELGDSAVYFCASSQTRGSGTGELFFGEGSRLTVL.

A few counts support this clonotype. The chain carries TRBV11-2 and TRBJ2-1; TRBD2 matches 7 bases. Germline trimming cut 2 bases from V and 9 bases from J; bases unmatched to any gene: 19. The CDR3 runs to 18 residues. Germline CDR1 and CDR2: SGHAT and FQNNGV. CDR3 coding DNA: TGTGCCAGCAGCTTAAGACTATCGACTAGTCCGTGGGGGGGTGAGCAGTTCTTC. Translated, it gives CASSLRLSTSPWGGEQFF. The whole variable domain, remainder taken from reference TRBV11-2 and TRBJ2-1, is EAGVAQSPRYKIIEKRQSVAFWCNPISGHATLYWYQQILGQGPKLLIQFQNNGVVDDSQLPKDRFSAERLKGVDSTLKIQPAKLEDSAVYLCASSLRLSTSPWGGEQFFGPGTRLTVL.

This clonotype was detected only a few times. The rearrangement joins TRBV9 to TRBJ2-1; D gene ambiguous. V was shortened by 0 bases and J by 8 bases, with 6 bases between the two germline ends. Germline lookup yields CDR1 SGDLS and CDR2 YYNGEE. The CDR3 is made up of 12 amino acids. The CDR3 nucleotides read TGTGCCAGCAGCGTAGTCCGGGATGAGCAGTTCTTC. Translated, it gives CASSVVRDEQFF.

This clonotype showed up just a few times. The V call is TRBV21-1, the J call TRBJ2-7; no check of the table's D call, TRBD2, against the DNA was made. TRBV21-1 is marked as a pseudogene. This CDR3 is 19 amino acids long. The CDR3, as DNA: TGTGCCAGCAGCAGCCGACTAGCGGGAGGCTCATCCCCCACCTACGAGCAGTACGTC. Protein product: CASSSRLAGGSSPTYEQYV.

This clonotype was seen many times. The rearrangement uses TRBV7-3 and TRBJ2-1; 11 bases align to TRBD2. After removal of 6 bases from V and 7 bases from J, the junction contained 14 bases not matched to a gene. Germline assignment: CDR1 SGHTA and CDR2 FQGTGA. The CDR3 has 17 amino acids. The CDR3, as DNA: TGTGCCAGCAGTCAAACACAAACTAGCGGGAGTATGAATGAGCAGTTCTTC. It translates to CASSQTQTSGSMNEQFF.

This clonotype was detected ten times or more. This rearrangement joins TRBV20-1 to TRBJ2-5, with 10 bases fitting TRBD2. The CDR3 runs to 15 residues. V shed 6 bases and J 5 bases; nucleotides not matched to a gene: 12. CDR1 DFQATT and CDR2 SNEGSKA come from the germline V gene (reference sequence). The CDR3 loop reads CSARPGLANRETQYF. The CDR3 DNA follows: TGCAGTGCGCGCCCGGGACTAGCGAACCGGGAGACCCAGTACTTC.

This clonotype has at least ten counts. A junction end diverges from the germline sequence, so it may reflect a read error. The chain recombines TRBV5-1 with TRBJ2-5; no firm D call. The CDR3 is 13 amino acids. CDR1 is SGHRS, CDR2 YFSETQ, per germline. CDR3 residues: CASSLVSQETQYF. Written as DNA, the CDR3 is TGTGCCAGCAGCTTAGTGAGCCAAGAGACCCAGTACTTC.

This clonotype has at least ten counts. The chain has TRBV20-1 and TRBJ2-5, with 14 nucleotides matching TRBD2. Germline CDR1 DFQATT, CDR2 SNEGSKA (reference sequence). Losses at the gene ends were 3 bases for V and 5 bases for J; bases not matched to a gene: 8. This CDR3 region has 16 residues. The CDR3 here is CSARGGLAGGPETQYF. Here the CDR3 DNA reads TGCAGTGCTAGGGGAGGACTAGCGGGAGGCCCGGAGACCCAGTACTTC.

This clonotype was counted many times. DNA for the CDR3: TGCAGTGCTTTTTCAGGGACAGCCTCTGGAAACACCATATATTTT. Translation: CSAFSGTASGNTIYF. The rearrangement links TRBV20-1 to TRBJ1-3; the match to TRBD1 covers 7 bases. Germline CDR1 and CDR2: DFQATT and SNEGSKA (reference sequence). The length of the CDR3 is 15 residues. V shed 5 bases and J 0 bases; nucleotides not matched to a gene: 7.

A few counts support this clonotype. The chain uses TRBV6-2 or TRBV6-3 and TRBJ2-2; no clear D. CDR1 MNHEY and CDR2 SVGEGT come from the germline V gene. Trimming removed 7 bases at V and 4 bases at J, with 13 bases between. There are 14 residues in the CDR3. CDR3 sequence reads: CASNELLVTGELFF. The DNA of the CDR3 is TGTGCCAGCAACGAGCTCCTGGTCACCGGGGAGCTGTTTTTT.

The rearrangement uses TRBV20-1 and TRBJ2-1; D possibly corresponds to TRBD2 (5 bases). Germline CDR1 is DFQATT and CDR2 is SNEGSKA (reference sequence). V was shortened by 2 bases and J by 7 bases, with 18 bases between the two germline ends. The CDR3 sequence is 15 residues long. The CDR3 is CSARTSQDNVNEQFF. The CDR3 DNA is TGCAGTGCTAGAACTAGTCAGGATAACGTGAATGAGCAGTTCTTC.

In its sample, this clonotype was seen many times. V gene TRBV7-9 combines with J gene TRBJ1-4, with 9 positions matching TRBD1. V lost 5 bases and J lost 10; bases outside the gene matches: 8. CDR1 SEHNR and CDR2 FQNEAQ come from the germline V gene (reference sequence). The CDR3 is 14 residues long. CDR3 residues: CASSKDRGYSKLFF. As DNA, the CDR3 is TGTGCCAGCAGCAAGGACAGGGGTTACTCAAAACTGTTTTTT.

The chain joins TRBV6-1 to TRBJ2-2; D is possibly TRBD1 or TRBD2 (5 bases each). V lost 11 bases, J lost 8 bases, and 18 bases lay in between. The CDR3 loop spans 13 amino acids. Germline values: CDR1 MNHNS, CDR2 SASEGT. CDR3 loop: CALRGGLRGELFF. The CDR3 DNA reads as TGTGCCCTCCGGGGCGGCTTAAGGGGGGAGCTGTTTTTT.

Ten or more counts support this clonotype. The chain has TRBV20-1 and TRBJ2-3, with 7 nucleotides matching TRBD2. The CDR3 loop spans 16 amino acids. V dropped 4 bases and J dropped 0; count of bases not matched to a gene: 10. Germline V CDR1 and CDR2: DFQATT, SNEGSKA (reference sequence). The CDR3 DNA sequence: TGCAGTGCTATGGGGGGGGGATCCTCTAGCACAGATACGCAGTATTTT. The encoded protein is CSAMGGGSSSTDTQYF.

This clonotype showed up many times. The chain is built from TRBV7-2 and TRBJ2-5; D is unresolved. V was clipped by 6 bases and J by 2 bases, with 10 bases between them. Germline-derived CDR1 and CDR2 are SGHTA and FQGNSA. CDR3 size: 13 residues. The CDR3 region has the DNA TGTGCCAGCAGGGTTTTAAGTCAAGAGACCCAGTACTTC. This translates into CASRVLSQETQYF.

The CDR3 spells CASSEATGFGEAFF. The CDR3 nucleotides read TGTGCCAGCAGTGAAGCCACAGGGTTCGGTGAAGCTTTCTTT. This chain connects TRBV25-1 to TRBJ1-1; possible D gene TRBD1, 6 bases. V lost 2 bases and J 7 bases, leaving 14 bases between the germline ends. Germline V gene sequence: CDR1 MGHDK, CDR2 SYGVNS. The CDR3 runs to 14 residues.

The chain uses TRBV7-8 and TRBJ1-5; 12 nucleotides line up with TRBD1. Trimming at V came to 4 bases and at J to 5 bases, leaving 9 bases not matched to a gene. There are 17 residues in the CDR3. Germline V lookup: CDR1 SGHVS, CDR2 FQNEAQ. CDR3 bases: TGTGCCAGCAGCTGGACCGGGACAGGGGGCGCGGATCAGCCCCAGCATTTT. It translates to CASSWTGTGGADQPQHF.

This clonotype was seen ten or more times. The rearrangement joins TRBV11-2 to TRBJ1-5, with TRBD1 identical over 10 bases. The CDR3 runs 15 residues. Looked up from germline, CDR1 is SGHAT and CDR2 is FQNNGV. The ends lost 5 bases at V and 6 bases at J; junction bases unmatched: 7. The CDR3 sequence: CASSPGQGVGQPQHF. The CDR3 DNA reads TGTGCCAGCAGCCCCGGACAGGGGGTAGGTCAGCCCCAGCATTTT.

This clonotype has a handful of counts. The chain joins TRBV7-2 to TRBJ2-5; no definite D call. Germline loops: CDR1 SGHTA, CDR2 FQGNSA. Trimming took off 1 base at V and 1 base at J, with 10 bases between the two ends. CDR3 length equals 15 residues. CDR3 DNA sequence: TGTGCCAGCAGCTTAGATCGTTGGTTCCAAGAGACCCAGTACTTC. As protein: CASSLDRWFQETQYF.

J is TRBJ2-1 and V is TRBV5-6; TRBD2 matches 9 bases. J was trimmed by 9 bases and V by 0 bases; bases with no gene match: 10. The CDR3 extends over 16 amino acids. CDR1 SGHDT and CDR2 YYEEEE come from the germline V gene. CDR3 DNA sequence: TGTGCCAGCAGCTTGGATCGCGGGAGGGCCTCTAGTGAGCAGTTCTTC. It is translated as CASSLDRGRASSEQFF.

This clonotype was recorded many times. J is TRBJ2-5 and V is TRBV6-2 or TRBV6-3; D perhaps matches TRBD1 (6 bases). Germline V gene lookup returns CDR1 MNHEY and CDR2 SVGEGT. CDR3 length: 15 residues. The V and J ends lost 5 bases and 13 bases respectively, with 26 bases between them. DNA for the CDR3: TGTGCCAGCAGTGGAAACCCGGGACACCTAAGTCATCCGTACTTC. Protein sequence: CASSGNPGHLSHPYF.

The J gene is TRBJ2-1, the V gene TRBV19, with D possibly TRBD2 on 5 matching bases. Germline CDR1 reads LNHDA; CDR2 reads SQIVND (reference sequence). The germline V and J ends were trimmed by 10 bases and 4 bases, with 20 bases remaining between them. The CDR3 has 15 residues. CDR3 protein: CATSAHDGIYNEQFF. The CDR3 nucleotides read TGTGCCACCTCCGCCCACGACGGGATATACAATGAGCAGTTCTTC.

Ten or more counts support this clonotype. CDR3 sequence reads: CAISPRNEQFF. CDR3 in DNA: TGTGCCATCAGTCCCCGAAATGAGCAGTTCTTC. This chain links TRBV10-3 with TRBJ2-1; D call uncertain. Trimming cost V 5 bases and J 7 bases, with 6 bases left between them. This CDR3 is 11 amino acids long. The germline CDR1 and CDR2 sequences are ENHRY and SYGVKD.

The rearrangement uses TRBV20-1 and TRBJ1-5; D not certain. This CDR3 is 14 amino acids long. CDR1 is DFQATT and CDR2 is SNEGSKA in the germline V gene (reference sequence). The germline V and J ends were trimmed by 5 bases and 1 base, with 12 bases remaining between them. CDR3 nucleotide sequence: TGCAGTGCTGTGAATGCAGCCAGCAATCAGCCCCAGCATTTT. Encoded protein: CSAVNAASNQPQHF.

The sample holds many counts of this clonotype. This chain uses TRBV12-3 or TRBV12-4 with TRBJ1-1; 12 bases are a match to TRBD1. V trimming: 1 base; J trimming: 3 bases; junction bases outside the gene matches: 3. There are 16 residues in the CDR3. CDR3 amino acids: CASSLGDRGLDTEAFF. For the CDR3, the DNA is TGTGCCAGCAGTTTAGGGGACAGGGGGCTGGACACTGAAGCTTTCTTT.